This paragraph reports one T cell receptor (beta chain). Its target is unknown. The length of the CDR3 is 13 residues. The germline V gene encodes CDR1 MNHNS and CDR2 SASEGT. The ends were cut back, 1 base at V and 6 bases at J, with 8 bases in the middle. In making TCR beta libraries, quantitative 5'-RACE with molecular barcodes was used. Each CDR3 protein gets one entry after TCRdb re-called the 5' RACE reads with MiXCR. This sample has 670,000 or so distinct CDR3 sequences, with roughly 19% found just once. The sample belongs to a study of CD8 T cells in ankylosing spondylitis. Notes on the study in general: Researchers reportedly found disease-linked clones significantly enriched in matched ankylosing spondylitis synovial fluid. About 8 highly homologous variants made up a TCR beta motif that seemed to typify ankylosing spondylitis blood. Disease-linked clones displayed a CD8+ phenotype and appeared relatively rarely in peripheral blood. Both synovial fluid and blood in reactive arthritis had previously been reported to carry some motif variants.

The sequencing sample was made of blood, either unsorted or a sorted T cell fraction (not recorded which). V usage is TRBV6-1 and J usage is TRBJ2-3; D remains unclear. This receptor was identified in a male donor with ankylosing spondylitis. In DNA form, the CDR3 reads TGTGCCAGCAGTGAAGTGCCGAAGGATACGCAGTATTTT. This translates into CASSEVPKDTQYF.